What follows are 11 T cell receptor beta chains derived from one specimen sequenced in a study of blood T cell repertoires in COVID-19. Libraries were prepared by immunoSEQ multiplex PCR; TCRdb keeps only in-frame clonotypes and omits some of them. The table lists 52,000 or so clones, about 89% of them singletons. Sequencing was done on a sample of peripheral blood. Receptors were obtained from a human donor in a cohort sampled during active COVID-19.

The chain employs TRBV7-3 and TRBJ2-3; maybe TRBD2 (6 bases). Trimming took off 5 bases at V and 0 bases at J, with 12 bases between the two ends. This CDR3 has 15 residues. The germline gives CDR1 SGHTA, CDR2 FQGTGA. CDR3 loop: CASSTRGMSTDTQYF. CDR3 sequence (DNA): TGTGCCAGCAGCACCCGGGGGATGAGCACAGATACGCAGTATTTT.

A single count supports this clone. This rearrangement joins TRBV11-3 to TRBJ1-2, with 7 bases matching TRBD1. The CDR3 spans 15 residues. The germline gives CDR1 SGHNT, CDR2 YENEEA. J gave up 6 bases and V 1 base, and 8 bases lay outside the gene matches. The CDR3 nucleotides read TGTGCCAGCAGCTTAGGAGGGGGCGAACTTGATGGCTACACCTTC. It specifies CASSLGGGELDGYTF.

The rearrangement joins TRBV27 to TRBJ2-5; 7 nucleotides agree with TRBD2. The germline CDR1 and CDR2 sequences are MNHEY and SMNVEV (reference sequence). V lost 3 bases and J lost 5; bases outside the gene matches: 3. CDR3 length: 13 amino acids. The CDR3 coding sequence is TGTGCCAGCAGTTTCACTAGCGCGGAGACCCAGTACTTC. It is translated as CASSFTSAETQYF.

This clone was observed a single time. The V call is TRBV9, the J call TRBJ2-3; D is undetermined. The ends were cut back, 0 bases at V and 0 bases at J, with 11 bases in the middle. Germline-derived CDR1 and CDR2 are SGDLS and YYNGEE. There are 16 residues in the CDR3. CDR3 sequence: CASSVDPAASTDTQYF. In DNA, the CDR3 is TGTGCCAGCAGCGTAGACCCGGCGGCTAGCACAGATACGCAGTATTTT.

The chain recombines TRBV3-1 (or the pseudogene TRBV3-2) with TRBJ1-2; D remains ambiguous. CDR1 and CDR2 (germline): LGHDT, YNNKEL (reference sequence). Between the trimmed V and J ends, which lost 2 bases and 7 bases, there was a span of 8 bases. The CDR3 contains 12 residues. The CDR3 here is CASSQRGSGYTF. The DNA for the CDR3 is TGTGCCAGCAGCCAACGAGGGAGTGGCTACACCTTC.

This rearrangement joins TRBV7-6 to TRBJ2-2; a weak D match, TRBD2 (6 bases). Trimming stripped 5 bases from V and 0 bases from J, with 19 bases between. The CDR3 extends over 18 amino acids. The germline V gene has CDR1 SGHVS and CDR2 FNYEAQ. As DNA, the CDR3 is TGTGCCAGCAGCCTCGTGGCCGGGGGACGCGCGAACACCGGGGAGCTGTTTTTT. Protein sequence: CASSLVAGGRANTGELFF.

The chain's CDR3 is CASSLLAGGRPEQFF. Here the CDR3 DNA reads TGTGCCAGCAGCTTACTAGCGGGGGGGCGCCCCGAGCAGTTCTTC. The chain is built from TRBV11-1 and TRBJ2-1; 12 nucleotides agree with TRBD2. V lost 2 bases to trimming and J lost 10 bases; unmatched junction nucleotides: 6. CDR3 length equals 15 residues. The germline V gene has CDR1 SGHAT and CDR2 FQDESV (reference sequence).

The V and J genes are TRBV7-6 and TRBJ1-2, with 7 bases fitting TRBD1. V lost 0 bases and J lost 7; bases outside the gene matches: 17. CDR3 length: 18 residues. Germline values: CDR1 SGHVS, CDR2 FNYEAQ. CDR3 amino acids: CASSLAVGGRRGLGGYTF. DNA of the CDR3: TGTGCCAGCAGCTTAGCGGTTGGGGGACGCAGGGGGTTAGGTGGCTACACCTTC.

This sequence joins TRBV7-9 and TRBJ2-5, with no clear D. The CDR3 runs 14 residues. Germline CDR1 SEHNR, CDR2 FQNEAQ (reference sequence). Trimming removed 4 bases from V and 5 bases from J, with 14 bases in between. The chain's CDR3 is CASSSRVTMETQYF. Here the CDR3 DNA reads TGTGCCAGCAGCTCTCGGGTTACGATGGAGACCCAGTACTTC.

This chain uses TRBV6-6 with TRBJ1-5, with TRBD1 identical over 8 bases. Germline V gives CDR1 MNHNY, CDR2 SVGAGI (reference sequence). V lost 2 bases, J lost 6 bases, and 9 bases stayed unmatched. The CDR3 covers 16 residues. The CDR3 DNA reads as TGTGCCAGCAGTTACACCGGACAGGGAATTGGTCAGCCCCAGCATTTT. Amino acid sequence: CASSYTGQGIGQPQHF.

This chain joins TRBV5-1 and TRBJ2-1; the match to TRBD2 covers 8 bases. V dropped 3 bases and J dropped 5; count of bases not matched to a gene: 4. The CDR3 consists of 14 residues. CDR1 is SGHRS and CDR2 is YFSETQ in the germline V gene. CDR3 sequence reads: CASSSTSGNNEQFF. In nucleotides, the CDR3 is TGCGCCAGCAGCTCAACTAGCGGAAACAATGAGCAGTTCTTC.